The 16 T cell receptor beta chains below were found in one sample sequenced in a study of T cell responses to AZD1222 COVID-19 vaccine. The method was immunoSEQ multiplex PCR; TCRdb's version includes in-frame clones alone and lacks a portion of them. The sample has about 140,000 clones, 80% to 90% seen once; the top ten hold 1.5% to 2%. The source was peripheral blood, collected on day 0 of AZD1222 vaccination. The receptors stem from an adult in good health.

This clone was seen only a few times. The chain is built from TRBV4-3 and TRBJ2-7; TRBD1 matches 11 bases. Germline CDR1 and CDR2: LGHNA and YSLEER. The CDR3 length is 18 residues. V lost 1 base and J lost 3; bases outside the gene matches: 11. CDR3 DNA: TGCGCCAGCAGCCAAGTTAACTTGGGACAGGGGGATGGCTACGAGCAGTACTTC. This encodes CASSQVNLGQGDGYEQYF.

The chain links TRBV9 to TRBJ1-6, with D perhaps matching TRBD1 (6 bases). The CDR3 has 15 amino acids. Germline CDR1 is SGDLS and CDR2 is YYNGEE. V gave up 3 bases and J gave up 1 base, with 8 bases separating them. The CDR3 is CASSEQGSYNSPLHF. The CDR3 DNA is TGTGCCAGCAGCGAACAGGGTTCCTATAATTCACCCCTCCACTTT.

V gene TRBV28 combines with J gene TRBJ1-1, with no clear D. The CDR3 runs to 12 residues. V gave up 3 bases and J gave up 9 bases, with 11 bases separating them. Per germline, CDR1 MDHEN and CDR2 SYDVKM. The chain's CDR3 is CASSLEKSKAFF. The CDR3 nucleotides are TGTGCCAGCAGTTTGGAAAAATCGAAAGCTTTCTTT.

V usage is TRBV5-1 and J usage is TRBJ1-4; 8 nucleotides line up with TRBD1. After removal of 3 bases from V and 3 bases from J, the junction contained 7 bases not matched to a gene. Germline V gives CDR1 SGHRS, CDR2 YFSETQ. This CDR3 is 16 amino acids long. The chain's CDR3 is CASSYRGTGSNEKLFF. CDR3 sequence (DNA): TGCGCCAGCAGCTACCGGGGGACAGGTTCTAATGAAAAACTGTTTTTT. Full variable domain (missing parts from reference TRBV5-1 and TRBJ1-4): KAGVTQTPRYLIKTRGQQVTLSCSPISGHRSVSWYQQTPGQGLQFLFEYFSETQRNKGNFPGRFSGRQFSNSRSEMNVSTLELGDSALYLCASSYRGTGSNEKLFFGSGTQLSVL.

V and J are TRBV7-3 and TRBJ1-2; 8 bases match TRBD1. V lost 5 bases and J lost 8; bases outside the gene matches: 10. The CDR3 sequence is 14 residues long. Germline V CDR1 and CDR2: SGHTA, FQGTGA. In nucleotides, the CDR3 is TGTGCCAGCAGCCCAGGGACAGGCTATGAAGGCTACACCTTC. Translating it yields CASSPGTGYEGYTF.

The chain joins TRBV25-1 to TRBJ2-6; D not resolved. V gave up 5 bases and J gave up 10 bases, with 12 bases separating them. The CDR3 has 13 amino acids. CDR1 and CDR2 (germline): MGHDK, SYGVNS. The chain's CDR3 is CASSLPVTNVLTF. The CDR3 nucleotides are TGTGCCAGCAGTCTTCCGGTGACGAACGTCCTGACTTTC.

The chain couples TRBV5-1 to TRBJ2-7; TRBD1 might be the D (7 bases). In germline, CDR1 is SGHRS, CDR2 YFSETQ. V lost 3 bases and J lost 1, with 14 bases in between. The CDR3 runs to 15 residues. The CDR3 sequence: CASSSGGTASYEQYF. CDR3 bases: TGCGCCAGCAGCTCTGGGGGGACAGCGTCCTACGAGCAGTACTTC.

The rearrangement uses TRBV2 and TRBJ1-5; 7 nucleotides align to TRBD1. CDR3 size: 14 residues. V was pared by 3 bases and J by 7 bases, with 6 bases of the junction left unmatched. Germline assignment: CDR1 SNHLY and CDR2 FYNNEI. The CDR3 here is CASSETTGSQPQHF. CDR3 DNA sequence: TGTGCCAGCAGTGAGACGACAGGGAGCCAGCCCCAGCATTTT.

This clone turned up a few times. The chain combines TRBV28 with TRBJ1-2, with 8 nucleotides matching TRBD1. The CDR3 runs 13 residues. CDR1 is MDHEN, CDR2 SYDVKM, per germline. Trimming at V came to 5 bases and at J to 8 bases, leaving 7 bases not matched to a gene. In nucleotides, the CDR3 is TGTGCCAGCAGTCTCCAGGGGGCGTGGGGCTACACCTTC. It encodes CASSLQGAWGYTF.

Only one count was recorded for this clone. The rearrangement joins TRBV5-4 to TRBJ1-2; D remains ambiguous. V lost 2 bases and J lost 4, with 6 bases in between. Per germline, CDR1 SGHNT and CDR2 YYREEE (reference sequence). The CDR3 loop spans 12 amino acids. The CDR3 region has the DNA TGTGCCAGCAGCTTAAAAGGCTATGGCTACACCTTC. Amino acids: CASSLKGYGYTF.

The chain employs TRBV27 and TRBJ2-1; a weak D match, TRBD2 (6 bases). The CDR3 spans 16 residues. The germline CDR1 and CDR2 sequences are MNHEY and SMNVEV (reference sequence). Trimming shortened V by 6 bases and J by 7 bases, and 22 bases separated the two germline ends. The CDR3: CASSLHEGGWGNEQFF. The CDR3 nucleotides are TGTGCCAGCAGCCTACACGAGGGAGGCTGGGGGAATGAGCAGTTCTTC.

This clone was observed once. The rearrangement joins TRBV11-2 to TRBJ2-7; TRBD1 matches 9 bases. V was clipped by 5 bases and J by 1 base; unmatched bases: 6. The CDR3 is made up of 15 amino acids. Germline-derived CDR1 and CDR2 are SGHAT and FQNNGV. CDR3 sequence reads: CASSRTGAPSYEQYF. The CDR3 nucleotides are TGTGCCAGCAGCCGGACAGGGGCACCATCCTACGAGCAGTACTTC.

The rearrangement uses TRBV6-6 and TRBJ1-2; D call uncertain. Germline lookup yields CDR1 MNHNY and CDR2 SVGAGI (reference sequence). V lost 5 bases to trimming and J lost 3 bases, with 10 bases between them. The CDR3 consists of 13 residues. CDR3 sequence reads: CASSPARDYGYTF. For the CDR3, the DNA is TGTGCCAGCAGTCCGGCACGGGACTATGGCTACACCTTC.

CDR3 protein: CASSVSGGQETQYF. The CDR3 region has the DNA TGTGCCAGCAGCGTATCAGGGGGTCAAGAGACCCAGTACTTC. The V and J genes are TRBV9 and TRBJ2-5; 7 nucleotides align to TRBD1. Trimming removed 1 base from V and 2 bases from J; junction bases left unmatched: 2. The CDR3 extends over 14 amino acids. Germline CDR1 and CDR2: SGDLS and YYNGEE.

V usage is TRBV6-6 and J usage is TRBJ1-1, with 10 positions matching TRBD1. The ends lost 2 bases at V and 1 base at J; junction bases unmatched: 4. The germline CDR1 and CDR2 sequences are MNHNY and SVGAGI (reference sequence). The CDR3 runs to 16 residues. This chain's CDR3 is CASSYIRDRGNTEAFF. Here the CDR3 DNA reads TGTGCCAGCAGTTACATCCGGGACAGGGGGAACACTGAAGCTTTCTTT.

This chain links TRBV14 with TRBJ2-1; D might be TRBD2 (7 bases). The CDR3 runs 15 residues. From germline, CDR1 is SGHDN and CDR2 FVKESK. V was pared by 6 bases and J by 2 bases, with 14 bases between. CDR3: CASSPAGAPYNEQFF. The CDR3 coding sequence is TGTGCCAGCAGTCCCGCGGGGGCTCCCTACAATGAGCAGTTCTTC.